Sequencing of this TCR beta chain was carried out in a study of cytomegalovirus exposure and HLA in healthy donors. This clone turned up a few times. Primers included in the PCR were 60 Vbeta and 13 Jbeta primers. Libraries were prepared by immunoSEQ multiplex PCR; TCRdb keeps only in-frame clonotypes and omits some of them. The sample holds approximately 100,000 clones; about 80% are singletons and the top ten take about 3%. Trimming took 5 bases from V and 0 from J, leaving 11 bases between them. The CDR3 runs 14 residues. In germline, CDR1 is SGHNT, CDR2 YENEEA. The receptor comes from a woman between 40 and 50 years old in good health and CMV-seronegative. The sample consisted of PBMCs. This chain links TRBV11-3 with TRBJ2-7; TRBD2 is a possible D gene (5 bases). CDR3: CASSPGSSSYEQYF. The CDR3 DNA reads TGTGCCAGCAGCCCGGGATCTTCCTCCTACGAGCAGTACTTC.